Sequencing of this TCR beta chain was carried out in a study of blood T cell repertoires in COVID-19. As for the study in general: The study drew acute and convalescent COVID-19 samples from the United States, Italy and Spain. In each case, the material was cDNA or gDNA derived from T cells, B-cell-depleted T cells, or PBMCs.

The V gene lost 5 bases and the J gene lost 2 bases, with 16 bases spanning the gap. Germline CDR1 ENHRY, CDR2 SYGVKD. The CDR3 runs to 16 residues. Authors' analysis steps: Estimation of nucleated cell counts relied on the amplification of reference gene primers. Repertoires were generated with immunoSEQ multiplex PCR, while TCRdb's copy carries only in-frame clones and drops some. That table is the source of V, J and clone size, and D and trimming were worked out from the DNA. The sample consists of fewer than 200,000 clones, roughly 75% of them appearing once. The chain joins TRBV10-3 to TRBJ2-1, with D maybe TRBD2 (6 bases). This receptor was taken from a man in his 70s with active or convalescent COVID-19. Sequenced material: peripheral blood. CDR3 sequence (DNA): TGTGCCATCAGTTCGACCCCCAGGACTACCTACAATGAGCAGTTCTTC. This translates into CAISSTPRTTYNEQFF.